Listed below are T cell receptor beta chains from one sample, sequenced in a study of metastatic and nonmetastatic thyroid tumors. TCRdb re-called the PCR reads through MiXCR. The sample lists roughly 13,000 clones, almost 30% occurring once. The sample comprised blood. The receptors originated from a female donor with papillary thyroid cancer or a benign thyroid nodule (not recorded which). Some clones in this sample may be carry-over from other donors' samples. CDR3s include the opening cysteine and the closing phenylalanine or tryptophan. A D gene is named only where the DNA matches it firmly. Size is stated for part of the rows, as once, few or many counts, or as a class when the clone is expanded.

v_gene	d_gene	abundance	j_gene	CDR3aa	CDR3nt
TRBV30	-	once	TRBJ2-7	CAWIVGVDEQYF	TGTGCCTGGATCGTGGGAGTTGACGAGCAGTACTTC
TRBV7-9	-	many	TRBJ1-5	CASSLVGGFLPQHF	TGTGCCAGCAGCTTAGTAGGGGGGTTCCTTCCCCAGCATTTT
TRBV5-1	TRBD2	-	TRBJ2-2	CASSYASGGNTGELFF	TGCGCCAGCAGCTACGCTAGCGGGGGGAACACCGGGGAGCTGTTTTTT
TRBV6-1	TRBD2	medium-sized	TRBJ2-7	CASSSSGGSSYEQYF	TGTGCCAGCAGTTCTAGCGGGGGGTCCTCCTACGAGCAGTACTTC
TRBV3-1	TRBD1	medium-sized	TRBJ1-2	CASSQEGQGRIWGYTF	TGTGCCAGCAGCCAAGAGGGACAGGGGAGGATCTGGGGCTACACCTTC
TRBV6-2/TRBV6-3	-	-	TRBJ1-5	CASPHGVSGNQPQHF	TGTGCCAGCCCCCACGGGGTGTCGGGCAATCAGCCCCAGCATTTT
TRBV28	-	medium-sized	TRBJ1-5	CASSSGGGRQPQHF	TGTGCCAGCAGTTCTGGGGGGGGCAGGCAGCCCCAGCATTTT
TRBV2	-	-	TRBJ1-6	CASKLSVGSALHF	TGTGCCAGCAAGCTTTCCGTGGGTTCAGCCCTCCACTTT
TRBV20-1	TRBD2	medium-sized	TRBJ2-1	CSARSGLAREQFF	TGCAGTGCTAGAAGCGGACTAGCAAGGGAGCAGTTCTTC
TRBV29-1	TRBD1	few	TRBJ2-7	CSVRDRRSHEQYF	TGCAGCGTTCGGGACAGGCGTTCCCACGAGCAGTACTTC
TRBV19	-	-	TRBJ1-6	CASSKGGFNSPLHF	TGTGCCAGTTCAAAGGGGGGCTTTAATTCACCCCTCCACTTT
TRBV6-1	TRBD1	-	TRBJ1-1	CACRGGVGAMYTEAFF	TGTGCCTGCAGGGGGGGAGTGGGGGCGATGTACACTGAAGCTTTCTTT
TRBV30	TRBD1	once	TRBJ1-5	CAWAHAQGAGKPQHF	TGTGCCTGGGCTCACGCGCAGGGGGCAGGGAAGCCCCAGCATTTT
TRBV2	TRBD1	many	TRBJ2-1	CASSGSTGGNYNEQFF	TGTGCCAGCAGTGGTAGTACAGGGGGCAACTACAATGAGCAGTTCTTC
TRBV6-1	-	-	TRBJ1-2	CASSETGRSSYGYTF	TGTGCCAGCAGTGAAACAGGCAGGAGCTCCTATGGCTACACCTTC
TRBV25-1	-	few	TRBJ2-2	CTSSDPALWNTGELFF	TGTACCAGCAGTGATCCCGCCTTATGGAACACCGGGGAGCTGTTTTTT
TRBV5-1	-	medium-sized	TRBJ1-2	CASRFGFNYGYTF	TGCGCCAGCAGGTTCGGGTTCAATTATGGCTACACCTTC
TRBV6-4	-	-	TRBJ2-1	CASSNPASQQFF	TGTGCCAGCAGTAACCCAGCCTCCCAGCAGTTCTTC
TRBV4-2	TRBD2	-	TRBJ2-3	CASSPGLAFGTDTQYF	TGTGCCAGCAGCCCGGGACTAGCGTTTGGGACAGATACGCAGTATTTT
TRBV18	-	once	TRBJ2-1	CACSPFARGGNEQFF	TGTGCCTGCTCACCCTTCGCTCGGGGCGGAAATGAACAGTTCTTC
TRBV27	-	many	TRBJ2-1	CASSLTRGLLNEQFF	TGTGCCAGCAGTTTGACTAGGGGGCTTCTCAATGAGCAGTTCTTC
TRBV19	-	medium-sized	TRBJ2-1	CASTRTGRLDEQFF	TGTGCCAGTACTCGGACGGGACGCCTGGATGAGCAGTTCTTC
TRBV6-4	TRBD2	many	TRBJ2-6	CASSDTGGAGANVLTF	TGTGCCAGCAGTGACACGGGGGGGGCTGGGGCCAACGTCCTGACTTTC
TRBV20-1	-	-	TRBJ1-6	CSAHSLIGEYNSPLHF	TGCAGTGCACATTCCCTGATTGGGGAGTATAATTCACCCCTCCACTTT
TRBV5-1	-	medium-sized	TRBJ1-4	CASTPTGPATNEKLFF	TGCGCCAGCACCCCCACAGGGCCTGCAACTAATGAAAAACTGTTTTTT
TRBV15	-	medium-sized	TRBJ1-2	CATRGRDRLGYGYTF	TGTGCCACCAGGGGCAGGGATAGGTTGGGTTATGGCTACACCTTC
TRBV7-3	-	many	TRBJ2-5	CASSLTLVGSPTLQETQYF	TGTGCCAGCAGCTTAACGTTGGTCGGGTCTCCCACCCTCCAAGAGACCCAGTACTTC
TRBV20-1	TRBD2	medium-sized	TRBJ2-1	CSVIQPGLANNEQFF	TGCAGTGTCATACAGCCGGGACTAGCAAACAATGAGCAGTTCTTC
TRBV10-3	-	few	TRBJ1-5	CAISERNQPQHF	TGTGCCATCAGTGAAAGAAATCAGCCCCAGCATTTT
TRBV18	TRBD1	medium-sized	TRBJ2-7	CASSPLGTGLYEQYF	TGTGCCAGCTCACCTCTCGGGACAGGGCTCTACGAGCAGTACTTC
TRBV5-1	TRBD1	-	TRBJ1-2	CASSSGTAGYTF	TGCGCCAGCAGCTCCGGGACAGCCGGCTACACCTTC
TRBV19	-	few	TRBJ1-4	CASSIVRGSSEKLFF	TGTGCCAGTAGCATAGTTCGGGGGTCAAGTGAAAAACTGTTTTTT
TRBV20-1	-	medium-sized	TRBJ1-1	CSAGVGGTNTEAFF	TGCAGTGCTGGGGTAGGGGGTACGAACACTGAAGCTTTCTTT
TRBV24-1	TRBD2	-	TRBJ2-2	CATSDPSGSGVTGELFF	TGTGCCACCAGTGATCCTAGCGGGAGCGGGGTTACCGGGGAGCTGTTTTTT
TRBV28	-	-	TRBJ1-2	CASTAGVGYTF	TGTGCCAGCACCGCGGGGGTGGGCTACACCTTC
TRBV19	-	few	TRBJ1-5	CASIIDKGGSQHF	TGTGCCAGTATTATAGATAAGGGGGGGTCCCAGCATTTT
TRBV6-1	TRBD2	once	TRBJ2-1	CASTLPDRLAGEVYEQFF	TGTGCCAGCACCCTGCCGGACCGGCTAGCGGGAGAAGTGTATGAGCAGTTCTTC
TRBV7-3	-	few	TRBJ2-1	CASSLRQGSYNEQFF	TGTGCCAGCAGCTTAAGGCAGGGATCCTACAATGAGCAGTTCTTC
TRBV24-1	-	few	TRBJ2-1	CATSVQTNEQFF	TGTGCCACCAGTGTGCAGACTAATGAGCAGTTCTTC
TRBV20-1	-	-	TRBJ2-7	CSARDEGLYEQYF	TGCAGTGCTAGAGACGAGGGCCTGTACGAGCAGTACTTC
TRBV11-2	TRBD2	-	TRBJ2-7	CASSWGVAGSEQYF	TGTGCCAGCAGCTGGGGAGTAGCGGGAAGTGAGCAGTACTTC
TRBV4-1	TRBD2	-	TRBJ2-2	CASSPSYSGRNTGELFF	TGCGCCAGCAGCCCATCTTATAGCGGGAGAAACACCGGGGAGCTGTTTTTT
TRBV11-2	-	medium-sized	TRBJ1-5	CASSLSGSQPQHF	TGTGCCAGCAGCTTATCGGGGTCCCAGCCCCAGCATTTT
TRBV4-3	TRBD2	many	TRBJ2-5	CASSQATSESLETQYF	TGCGCCAGCAGCCAAGCGACTAGCGAGAGCTTAGAGACCCAGTACTTC
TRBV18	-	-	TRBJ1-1	CASSLPNTEAFF	TGTGCCAGCTCACTTCCGAACACTGAAGCTTTCTTT
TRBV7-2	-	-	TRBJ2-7	CASSTTGTSSYNEQFFEQYF	-
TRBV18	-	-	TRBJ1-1	CASSPTGFPLDTEAFF	TGTGCCAGCTCACCTACAGGGTTTCCGCTGGACACTGAAGCTTTCTTT
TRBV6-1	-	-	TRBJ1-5	CATVRDGKDQPQHF	TGTGCCACGGTCAGGGACGGGAAAGATCAGCCCCAGCATTTT
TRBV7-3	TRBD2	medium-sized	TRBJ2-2	CASSHDPRTSGNTGELFF	TGTGCCAGCAGCCACGATCCAAGGACTAGCGGGAACACCGGGGAGCTGTTTTTT
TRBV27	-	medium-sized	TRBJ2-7	CASSTHESVYEQYF	TGTGCCAGCAGTACCCACGAGTCGGTCTACGAGCAGTACTTC
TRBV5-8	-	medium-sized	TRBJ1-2	CASSLERGYGYTF	TGTGCCAGCAGCCTGGAGAGGGGCTATGGCTACACCTTC
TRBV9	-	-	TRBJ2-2	CASSVVIVWELFF	TGTGCCAGCAGCGTAGTAATTGTCTGGGAGCTGTTTTTT
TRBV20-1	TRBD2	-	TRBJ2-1	CSAKNLAGVHNEQFF	TGCAGTGCAAAAAACCTAGCGGGGGTTCACAATGAGCAGTTCTTC
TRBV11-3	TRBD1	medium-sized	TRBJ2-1	CASSSRDSLSYNEQFF	TGTGCCAGCAGCTCCCGGGACAGCCTCTCCTACAATGAGCAGTTCTTC